These 19 T cell receptor beta chains were sequenced from one sample in a study of CD8+CD57+ T cells in acquired aplastic anemia. Selection for sequencing was limited to patients who had shown CD8+CD57+ cell expansion by flow cytometry. The TCR beta profiling, which covered VDJ combination and CDR3 sequence, was carried out using genomic DNA as the template. In TCRdb, the reads were re-called with MiXCR into one record per CDR3 protein. The sample records 100,000 to 150,000 distinct CDR3 sequences, 55% to 70% being singletons. The material sequenced was sorted CD4+, CD8+, or CD8+CD57+ T cells (not recorded which) from PBMCs. These receptors all stem from a human donor with aplastic anemia.

The CDR3 spells CASSSGQGAREQYF. CDR3 DNA sequence: TGTGCCAGCAGTTCGGGACAGGGGGCCCGCGAGCAGTACTTC. The gene calls are TRBV12-3 or TRBV12-4 and TRBJ2-7; TRBD1 agrees at 12 bases. This CDR3 has 14 amino acids. V shed 4 bases and J 6 bases; nucleotides not matched to a gene: 4.

The V gene is TRBV11-2, the J gene TRBJ2-1, with D perhaps being TRBD1 or TRBD2 (5 bases each). This CDR3 region has 15 residues. V lost 5 bases and J 6 bases, leaving 17 bases between the germline ends. Germline CDR1 reads SGHAT; CDR2 reads FQNNGV. The chain's CDR3 is CASSPTRGGPNEQFF. The CDR3 nucleotides read TGTGCCAGCAGCCCCACGCGTGGGGGACCCAATGAGCAGTTCTTC.

The J gene is TRBJ2-1, the V gene TRBV15; 9 bases are a match to TRBD1. With V trimmed by 2 bases and J by 7 bases, 6 bases remained unmatched. This CDR3 comprises 15 residues. Germline V gene sequence: CDR1 LNHNV, CDR2 YYDKDF (reference sequence). Here the CDR3 DNA reads TGTGCCACCAGCAGACCGGGACAGGGAGGAAATGAGCAGTTCTTC. Translating gives CATSRPGQGGNEQFF.

This clonotype was seen only a few times. Just one base apart from a much larger clone, this may be a read error. V usage is TRBV9 and J usage is TRBJ1-1; D is perhaps TRBD1 (6 bases). V was cut by 2 bases and J by 4 bases, with 12 bases left in between. Germline CDR1 is SGDLS and CDR2 is YYNGEE. The CDR3 runs to 14 residues. Here the CDR3 reads CASSVLDSVTEAFF. The CDR3 nucleotides read TGTGCCAGCAGCGTCCTGGACAGTGTCACTGAAGCTTTCTTT.

The V and J genes are TRBV7-2 and TRBJ1-1; TRBD1 aligns across 7 bases. V lost 5 bases, J lost 1 base, and 10 bases stayed unmatched. CDR1 and CDR2 from the germline V gene are SGHTA and FQGNSA. The CDR3 is made up of 16 amino acids. CDR3 sequence reads: CASSPRGQAENTEAFF. The CDR3 DNA sequence: TGTGCCAGCAGCCCTCGAGGACAGGCGGAGAACACTGAAGCTTTCTTT.

The V call is TRBV7-8, the J call TRBJ2-7; D unresolved. The V end was cut by 2 bases, the J end by 0 bases, with 8 bases between. Looked up from germline, CDR1 is SGHVS and CDR2 is FQNEAQ. The CDR3 covers 14 residues. DNA of the CDR3: TGTGCCAGCAGCTTACGACAAAGCTCCTACGAGCAGTACTTC. Its protein is CASSLRQSSYEQYF.

This clonotype was counted at least ten times. The chain uses TRBV20-1 and TRBJ2-1; 7 bases fit TRBD2. The CDR3 is made up of 16 amino acids. Germline V lookup: CDR1 DFQATT, CDR2 SNEGSKA (reference sequence). V trimming: 6 bases; J trimming: 9 bases; junction bases outside the gene matches: 20. The CDR3 DNA sequence: TGCAGTGCGAGCAGGTCTTTGGGGGAGGGTCGTGGTGAGCAGTTCTTC. Its translation is CSASRSLGEGRGEQFF.

The sample holds a few counts of this clonotype. This chain links TRBV4-2 with TRBJ2-7, with D unresolved. The ends were cut back, 3 bases at V and 1 base at J, with 10 bases in the middle. CDR3 length: 14 amino acids. CDR1 LGHNA and CDR2 YNFKEQ come from the germline V gene. This CDR3 is CASSQQTKSYEQYF. The CDR3 DNA is TGTGCCAGCAGCCAGCAGACGAAATCCTACGAGCAGTACTTC.

The J gene is TRBJ2-7, the V gene TRBV7-9; D unresolved. CDR1 is SEHNR, CDR2 FQNEAQ, per germline (reference sequence). Trimming took 10 bases from V and 4 from J, leaving 8 bases between them. The length of the CDR3 is 10 residues. This CDR3 reads CATPVYEQYF. The CDR3 DNA follows: TGTGCCACCCCGGTATACGAGCAGTACTTC.

The chain uses TRBV5-4 and TRBJ2-1; D call uncertain. The CDR3 is 12 amino acids. Deletions cut 3 bases from V and 12 bases from J, with 13 bases between. Germline V gives CDR1 SGHNT, CDR2 YYREEE (reference sequence). The CDR3 region is CASSSPPLGQFF. Here the CDR3 DNA reads TGTGCCAGCAGCTCACCACCTTTGGGGCAGTTCTTC.

DNA for the CDR3: TGTGCCAGTAGTATGGTCCCCCAGGTACGCAATCAGCCCCAGCATTTT. Translating it yields CASSMVPQVRNQPQHF. The V call is TRBV19, the J call TRBJ1-5; D not resolved. CDR1 and CDR2 (germline): LNHDA, SQIVND (reference sequence). V was pared by 3 bases and J by 2 bases, with 14 bases between. The CDR3 consists of 16 residues.

The rearrangement joins TRBV11-1 to TRBJ1-5, with D perhaps matching TRBD1 (5 bases). Per germline, CDR1 SGHAT and CDR2 FQDESV (reference sequence). The length of the CDR3 is 19 residues. V was shortened by 9 bases and J by 0 bases, with 27 bases between the two germline ends. The CDR3 is CASSYHPGLMIDSNQPQHF. The CDR3 coding sequence is TGTGCCAGTAGTTATCATCCGGGACTCATGATCGATAGCAATCAGCCCCAGCATTTT.

This chain uses TRBV19 with TRBJ1-1, with D unresolved. The germline V gene encodes CDR1 LNHDA and CDR2 SQIVND (reference sequence). V lost 5 bases and J lost 0, with 10 bases in between. The CDR3 loop spans 14 amino acids. DNA of the CDR3: TGTGCCAGTAGTCTTAACCCCATGAACACTGAAGCTTTCTTT. Encoded protein: CASSLNPMNTEAFF.

This chain uses TRBV29-1 with TRBJ2-7; tentative D call: TRBD2 (6 bases). Germline V gene data show CDR1 as SQVTM and CDR2 as ANQGSEA. The CDR3 is 12 amino acids. Trimming removed 7 bases at V and 4 bases at J, with 14 bases between. CDR3 sequence reads: CSASGEGYEQYF. Written as DNA, the CDR3 is TGCAGCGCCTCGGGAGAGGGATACGAGCAGTACTTC.

Turning to this clonotype: The CDR3 ends on some other residue instead of the conserved phenylalanine or tryptophan, so this is likely a read error. It is unclear where the CDR3 begins or ends on the DNA, so no DNA is shown, and the CDR3 is as TCRdb lists it. V and J are TRBV20-1 and TRBJ2-7; the tabulated D call, TRBD1, remains unverified against the DNA. Per the germline V gene, CDR1 is DFQATT and CDR2 is SNEGSKA (reference sequence). The CDR3 length equals 12 residues, ends included. The CDR3 region is CSARDLQGVLAL.

This chain joins TRBV20-1 and TRBJ1-1; 9 bases are shared with TRBD1. This CDR3 has 11 amino acids. The V gene's germline CDR1 is DFQATT and CDR2 SNEGSKA (reference sequence). The junction had 4 bases not matched to a gene; V was cut back by 2 bases and J by 12 bases. The CDR3 sequence: CSARIGTGTFF. The CDR3 DNA reads as TGCAGTGCTAGAATCGGGACAGGGACTTTCTTT.

The chain uses TRBV7-3 and TRBJ2-7, with 8 positions matching TRBD1. Germline V lookup: CDR1 SGHTA, CDR2 FQGTGA. The CDR3 has 14 amino acids. Trimming took 3 bases from V and 6 from J; bases not matched to a gene: 7. The CDR3 sequence: CASSFGDRWGEQYF. CDR3 DNA: TGTGCCAGCAGCTTTGGGGACAGGTGGGGCGAGCAGTACTTC.

The V call is TRBV7-9, the J call TRBJ2-1, with D unclear. V dropped 3 bases and J dropped 5 bases, with 5 bases sitting between them. CDR3 length equals 12 residues. Germline values: CDR1 SEHNR, CDR2 FQNEAQ (reference sequence). The CDR3 here is CASSFGNNEQFF. The DNA for the CDR3 is TGTGCCAGCAGCTTTGGAAACAATGAGCAGTTCTTC.

This clonotype was picked up a small number of times. The chain couples TRBV20-1 to TRBJ2-7; D may be TRBD2 (6 bases). In germline, CDR1 is DFQATT, CDR2 SNEGSKA (reference sequence). Trimming pared 5 bases from V and 2 bases from J, leaving 13 bases between. This CDR3 region has 13 residues. The CDR3 loop reads CSARGLSAYEQYF. CDR3 DNA sequence: TGCAGTGCTCGGGGACTGTCCGCCTACGAGCAGTACTTC.